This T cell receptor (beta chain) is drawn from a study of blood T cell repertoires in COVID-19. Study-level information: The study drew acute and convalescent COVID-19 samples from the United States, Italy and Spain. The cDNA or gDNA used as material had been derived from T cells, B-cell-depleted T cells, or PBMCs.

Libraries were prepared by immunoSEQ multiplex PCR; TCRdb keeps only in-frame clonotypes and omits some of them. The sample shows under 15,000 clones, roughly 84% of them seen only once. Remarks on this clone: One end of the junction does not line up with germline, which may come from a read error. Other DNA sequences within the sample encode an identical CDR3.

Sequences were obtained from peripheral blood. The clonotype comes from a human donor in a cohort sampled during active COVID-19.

The CDR3 DNA reads TGTGCTAGCAGTGAAGGGGACTCCACCAGCGATGAGCAGTTCTTC. Its translation is CASSEGDSTSDEQFF. This chain uses TRBV2 with TRBJ2-1; a weak D match, TRBD2 (6 bases). Germline CDR1 SNHLY, CDR2 FYNNEI. The CDR3 covers 15 residues.